One sample yielded the 11 T cell receptor beta chains listed below, sequenced in a study of T cell responses to AZD1222 COVID-19 vaccine. The protocol was immunoSEQ multiplex PCR, while the TCRdb copy is restricted to in-frame clones and leaves out a portion. The profile covers about 93,000 clones, with 86% appearing a single time and 5% to 6.5% taken by the ten largest. The input for sequencing was peripheral blood, taken on day 0 of AZD1222 vaccination. The receptors here all came from an adult in good health.

The genes are TRBV10-1 and TRBJ1-1; 10 nucleotides agree with TRBD1. The V gene's germline CDR1 is WNHNN and CDR2 SYGVQD (reference sequence). After removal of 7 bases from V and 2 bases from J, the junction contained 13 bases not matched to a gene. The CDR3 contains 17 residues. CDR3 residues: CASTEPGQGDINTEAFF. As DNA, the CDR3 is TGCGCCAGCACTGAACCCGGACAGGGGGACATAAACACTGAAGCTTTCTTT.

This rearrangement joins TRBV2 to TRBJ2-1; 9 bases are a match to TRBD2. The CDR3 has 15 amino acids. With V trimmed by 5 bases and J by 6 bases, 8 bases remained unmatched. Germline V gene sequence: CDR1 SNHLY, CDR2 FYNNEI. The CDR3 sequence is CASSPGSGRLNEQFF. The CDR3 nucleotides are TGTGCCAGCAGTCCCGGTAGCGGGAGACTCAATGAGCAGTTCTTC.

V gene TRBV29-1 combines with J gene TRBJ1-5; D call uncertain. V shed 4 bases and J shed 6 bases, with 16 bases lying between them. The CDR3 contains 14 residues. Germline-derived CDR1 and CDR2 are SQVTM and ANQGSEA. Written as DNA, the CDR3 is TGCAGCGTTGCAATTGGGGATCGAGTTCAGCCCCAGCATTTT. This sequence encodes CSVAIGDRVQPQHF.

The CDR3 nucleotides read TGTGCCAGTAATCCACAGGGCCCCACAACTAATGAAAAACTGTTTTTT. Residues: CASNPQGPTTNEKLFF. The chain has TRBV19 and TRBJ1-4, with D possibly matching TRBD1 (6 bases). This CDR3 region has 16 residues. The ends were cut back, 7 bases at V and 0 bases at J, with 15 bases in the middle. Germline CDR1 LNHDA, CDR2 SQIVND (reference sequence). The full variable domain, rest sourced from reference TRBV19 and TRBJ1-4, is DGGITQSPKYLFRKEGQNVTLSCEQNLNHDAMYWYRQDPGQGLRLIYYSQIVNDFQKGDIAEGYSVSREKKESFPLTVTSAQKNPTAFYLCASNPQGPTTNEKLFFGSGTQLSVL.

The chain employs TRBV18 and TRBJ1-1; D gene ambiguous. V shed 0 bases and J shed 4 bases, with 12 bases lying between them. The CDR3 contains 15 residues. Germline-derived CDR1 and CDR2 are KGHSH and LQKENI. The CDR3 sequence is CASSPPGLGGTEAFF. CDR3 nucleotides: TGTGCCAGCTCACCACCAGGGTTGGGAGGCACTGAAGCTTTCTTT.

The chain recombines TRBV2 with TRBJ2-3; D not certain. Per the germline V gene, CDR1 is SNHLY and CDR2 is FYNNEI. The CDR3 loop spans 15 amino acids. Trimming took 0 bases from V and 6 from J, leaving 13 bases between them. CDR3 DNA: TGTGCCAGCAGTGAAGCTCCCCCTACACATGATACGCAGTATTTT. Protein product: CASSEAPPTHDTQYF.

The chain combines TRBV29-1 with TRBJ1-1; 10 nucleotides line up with TRBD1. CDR1 is SQVTM and CDR2 is ANQGSEA in the germline V gene. The CDR3 runs to 14 residues. The V and J ends lost 3 bases and 10 bases, in that order; junction bases with no gene match: 11. The CDR3, as DNA: TGCAGCGTTGATCCTAGACAGGGGGCGCCCGGAGCTTTCTTT. Translating it yields CSVDPRQGAPGAFF.

With respect to this clone: The identical CDR3 is also encoded by other nucleotide sequences in the sample. The chain uses TRBV7-2 and TRBJ2-5, with TRBD1 as a possible D gene (6 bases). This CDR3 contains 18 residues. Germline V CDR1 and CDR2: SGHTA, FQGNSA. Trimming removed 5 bases from V and 2 bases from J, with 24 bases in between. CDR3 amino acids: CASSLLTPGWTAQETQYF. CDR3 DNA sequence: TGTGCCAGCAGCCTATTGACTCCCGGATGGACAGCACAAGAGACCCAGTACTTC. Full variable domain (rest looked up from reference TRBV7-2 and TRBJ2-5): GAGVSQSPSNKVTEKGKDVELRCDPISGHTALYWYRQSLGQGLEFLIYFQGNSAPDKSGLPSDRFSAERTGGSVSTLTIQRTQQEDSAVYLCASSLLTPGWTAQETQYFGPGTRLLVL.

The rearrangement joins TRBV2 to TRBJ1-6; D not certain. The CDR3 covers 13 residues. Looked up from germline, CDR1 is SNHLY and CDR2 is FYNNEI. Trimming stripped 5 bases from V and 4 bases from J, with 6 bases between. CDR3 amino acids: CASSSGYNSPLHF. Written as DNA, the CDR3 is TGTGCCAGCAGTTCCGGGTATAATTCACCCCTCCACTTT.

The gene calls are TRBV15 and TRBJ2-5; TRBD1 matches 7 bases. Germline loops: CDR1 LNHNV, CDR2 YYDKDF (reference sequence). V gave up 3 bases and J gave up 9 bases; unmatched junction bases: 13. The CDR3 is made up of 15 amino acids. CDR3 DNA sequence: TGTGCCACCAGCAGGGGGGACAGCGACCTGGCGTCCCAGTACTTC. This codes for CATSRGDSDLASQYF.

The chain couples TRBV2 to TRBJ2-7; maybe TRBD1 (6 bases). V lost 2 bases and J lost 6, with 11 bases in between. Per germline, CDR1 SNHLY and CDR2 FYNNEI. The CDR3 contains 13 residues. The CDR3 nucleotides are TGTGCCAGCAGTGAACAGGGGTTCGGCGAGCAGTACTTC. Protein product: CASSEQGFGEQYF.